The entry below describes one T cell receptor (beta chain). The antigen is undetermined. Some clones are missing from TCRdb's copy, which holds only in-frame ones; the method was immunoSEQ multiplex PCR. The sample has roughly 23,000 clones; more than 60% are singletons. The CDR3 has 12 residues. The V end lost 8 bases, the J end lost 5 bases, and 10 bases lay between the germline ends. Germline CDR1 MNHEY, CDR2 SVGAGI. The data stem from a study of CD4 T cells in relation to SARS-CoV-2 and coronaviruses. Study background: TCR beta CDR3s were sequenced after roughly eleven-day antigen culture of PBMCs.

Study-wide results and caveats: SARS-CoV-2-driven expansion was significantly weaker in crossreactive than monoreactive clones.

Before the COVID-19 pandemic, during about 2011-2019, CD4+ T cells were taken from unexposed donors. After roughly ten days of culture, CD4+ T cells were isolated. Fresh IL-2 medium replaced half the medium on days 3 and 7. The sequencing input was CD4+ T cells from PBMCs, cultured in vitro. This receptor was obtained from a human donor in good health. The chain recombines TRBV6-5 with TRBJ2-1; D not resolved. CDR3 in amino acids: CASGAYNNEQFF. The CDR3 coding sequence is TGTGCCAGCGGCGCATATAACAATGAGCAGTTCTTC.